This T cell receptor (beta chain) derives from a study of blood T cell repertoires in COVID-19. Participants had their cohort set by participant-reported clinical history. Two negative PCRs, clearance, or symptom resolution had been documented for recovered Cohort 3 donors. Libraries were prepared by immunoSEQ multiplex PCR; TCRdb keeps only in-frame clonotypes and omits some of them. The data hold around 300,000 clones, with around 92% observed a single time. Source material: PBMCs or T cells enriched from blood (not recorded which). This receptor was identified in a woman aged 55-69 years who had recovered from COVID-19.

The CDR3 loop reads CASSLGGLSGSRYEQYF. CDR3 sequence (DNA): TGCGCCAGCAGCTTGGGGGGCCTAAGCGGGAGTCGCTACGAGCAGTACTTC. The gene calls are TRBV5-1 and TRBJ2-7; the match to TRBD2 covers 8 bases. The CDR3 totals 17 residues. Germline CDR1 is SGHRS and CDR2 is YFSETQ. V was clipped by 0 bases and J by 3 bases; unmatched bases: 11.